This T cell receptor beta chain derives from a study of blood T cell repertoires in COVID-19 (dated by TCRdb to 2020 to 2022). For the study in its entirety: Samples covering the acute and convalescent phases of COVID-19 were provided by collaborators in the United States, Italy and Spain. The prospective study material was composed of cDNA or gDNA derived from T cells, B-cell-depleted T cells, or PBMCs. The dataset comprised deeply sampled blood TCRbeta repertoires from subjects exposed to, actively infected with, or recovered from COVID-19. A freely available public database, intended as a resource for researchers studying the immune response to SARS-CoV-2, is where the repertoires were released. The samples were drawn from two sources: the first 160 participants of the ongoing ImmuneRACE study, and 1,000 to 1,500 subjects contributed by 6 global collaborators. Nearly every sample came with metadata listing a de-identified subject ID, COVID-19 status, age in years and sex. HLA class I and class II types, where available, came from metadata supplied by the sample provider rather than from assay-based typing.

TCRbeta CDR3 regions were amplified from genomic DNA by means of the immunoSEQ Assay, a bias-controlled multiplex PCR. Per the source publication's procedure: Nucleated cell counts per sample were estimated from amplification of reference gene primers within the assay. Sequence reads were collapsed and filtered to measure the absolute abundance of every unique TCRbeta CDR3 rearrangement. Productive Simpson clonality was computed per sample as the square root of Simpson's diversity index over productive rearrangements. TCRdb retrieved this table from immuneACCESS and kept in-frame rearrangements only. Not all clones are present; in checked studies, unresolved V genes account for under half, and no reason is known for the remainder. The V and J calls and clone size come from that table; D and trimming were worked out from the DNA. The sample data list around 70,000 clones, and 90% of these were observed just once. Of the sample, over 1.2% is held by the ten largest clones.

Of note for this clone: Its recognized antigen is unknown. Base qualities are not at hand, and no much larger clone is one base apart.

What the work shows at the level of the full study, not this receptor alone: How much clinical and demographic metadata was included differed by source and by participant, and the metadata was provided uncurated.

Whole blood was collected in K2EDTA tubes by collaborating institutions according to the institutions' own protocols. For TCRbeta analysis, collaborators shipped samples as frozen whole blood, isolated PBMCs, or DNA extracted from either of those sample types. CDR1 MDHEN and CDR2 SYDVKM were looked up in the germline V gene. Including cysteine and phenylalanine, the CDR3 has 13 amino acids. Solely the CDR3 DNA is kept, with 39 bases framed from the first base. V is cut back by 10 bases and J by 2 bases, with 8 bases in the junction unmatched. The TCR was taken from a man aged 45-60 years with acute or convalescent COVID-19. Sequencing was carried out using peripheral blood. The chain links TRBV28 with TRBJ2-7, and TRBD2 matches 7 of the central bases. The CDR3 protein is CATSVAGAYEQYF. The sequenced DNA is TGTGCCACGTCAGTAGCGGGCGCCTACGAGCAGTACTTC. Supplemented by the reference TRBV28 and TRBJ2-7 proteins around the CDR3, the complete variable domain is DVKVTQSSRYLVKRTGEKVFLECVQDMDHENMFWYRQDPGLGLRLIYFSYDVKMKEKGDIPEGYSVSREKKERFSLILESASTNQTSMYLCATSVAGAYEQYFGPGTRLTVT.